This T cell receptor beta chain was sequenced in a study of Graves' ophthalmopathy and Graves' hyperthyroidism. Hyperthyroidism patients had new diagnoses, durations under 2 months, and ages of 18 to 65. As diagnostic evidence, clinical symptoms, serum thyroxine, TRAb, thyroid ultrasound and orbital computed tomography were relied upon. After removal of 3 bases from V and 2 bases from J, the junction contained 9 bases not matched to a gene. Germline CDR1 and CDR2: SGDLS and YYNGEE. There are 16 residues in the CDR3. Study observations and caveats: A classifier, a 13-signature model, separated ophthalmopathy from stable hyperthyroidism with approximately 87% sensitivity and approximately 80% specificity.

About this clonotype: Its specificity is not known.

RNA transcripts served as template for amplifying TCR beta CDR3 sequences. HTBI-primed first-round RT-PCR preceded second-round multiplex PCR. TCRdb called the multiplex PCR reads again in MiXCR, with one record for every CDR3 protein. The sample yields about 550,000 distinct CDR3 sequences, under 40% seen once. This chain links TRBV9 with TRBJ2-5; 8 bases are a match to TRBD1. The sequencing sample was made of peripheral blood or thyroid tissue (not recorded which). This TCR was recovered from an adult man with Graves' hyperthyroidism. This CDR3 is CASSARQGFPQETQYF. In DNA, the CDR3 is TGTGCCAGCAGCGCCCGACAGGGGTTCCCTCAAGAGACCCAGTACTTC.